The next 9 T cell receptor beta chains were all read from a single sample in a study of CD8 T cells in Susac syndrome (dated by TCRdb to between 2019 and 2020). The library was built by means of the immunoSEQ multiplex PCR assay. RNA was extracted using the RNeasy kit, and about 0.45 to 1 ug of the RNA was reverse transcribed with random hexamers. The raw public data were reprocessed by TCRdb itself: fastp quality trimming at Q25, MiXCR clonotype calling, in-frame beta chains only. Each entry merges the rows of one CDR3 protein and shows their most common DNA and genes. For this sample the table gives about 300,000 distinct CDR3 sequences, of which 70% to 90% were detected only once. Jointly, the top ten make up around 0.2% of the sample. The sample was CD8+ T cells from PBMCs. The receptors were sampled from a human donor with multiple sclerosis.

The gene calls are TRBV13 and TRBJ2-4; no clear D. Germline-derived CDR1 and CDR2 are PRHDT and FYEKMQ (reference sequence). This CDR3 has 15 amino acids. V was cut by 2 bases and J by 4 bases, with 12 bases left in between. CDR3 bases: TGTGCCAGCAGCTTACGACGGGCGGTTAAAAACATTCAGTACTTC. Its protein is CASSLRRAVKNIQYF.

This clonotype was observed a single time. The CDR3 is CASSSYVRVPPGNEQFF. The DNA of the CDR3 is TGCGCCAGCAGCTCGTACGTGCGGGTACCCCCGGGGAATGAGCAGTTCTTC. This chain links TRBV5-1 with TRBJ2-1, with TRBD2 as a possible D gene (5 bases). Looked up from germline, CDR1 is SGHRS and CDR2 is YFSETQ. This CDR3 contains 17 residues. V was shortened by 3 bases and J by 7 bases, with 23 bases between the two germline ends. The variable domain in full, completed from reference TRBV5-1 and TRBJ2-1, reads KAGVTQTPRYLIKTRGQQVTLSCSPISGHRSVSWYQQTPGQGLQFLFEYFSETQRNKGNFPGRFSGRQFSNSRSEMNVSTLELGDSALYLCASSSYVRVPPGNEQFFGPGTRLTVL.

This chain joins TRBV21-1 and TRBJ2-7; TRBD1, as called in the table, went unchecked against the DNA. TRBV21-1 is reported as a pseudogene. The CDR3 has 14 amino acids. The CDR3 here is CASRVTYRSGEQYF. The DNA of the CDR3 is TGTGCCAGCAGGGTTACCTACAGGAGCGGCGAGCAGTACTTC.

V usage is TRBV7-9 and J usage is TRBJ2-1; D unresolved. V gave up 0 bases and J gave up 4 bases, with 7 bases separating them. This CDR3 contains 14 residues. The germline V gene has CDR1 SEHNR and CDR2 FQNEAQ (reference sequence). CDR3: CASSLAEWYNEQFF. CDR3 DNA: TGTGCCAGCAGCTTAGCGGAGTGGTACAATGAGCAGTTCTTC.

The chain is built from TRBV27 and TRBJ1-2; D possibly corresponds to TRBD1 (5 bases). The ends were cut back, 6 bases at V and 6 bases at J, with 17 bases in the middle. Germline loops: CDR1 MNHEY, CDR2 SMNVEV (reference sequence). The CDR3 spans 14 residues. CDR3 amino acids: CASSPFGGRDGYTF. The CDR3, as DNA: TGTGCCAGCAGCCCCTTCGGGGGGAGAGATGGCTACACCTTC.

The V and J genes are TRBV11-2 and TRBJ1-4, with TRBD1 matching over 10 bases. This CDR3 spans 18 amino acids. With V trimmed by 1 base and J by 2 bases, 7 bases remained unmatched. Germline V gives CDR1 SGHAT, CDR2 FQNNGV. CDR3 protein: CASSLVTGGDRTNEKLFF. CDR3 bases: TGTGCCAGCAGCTTAGTGACAGGGGGCGATCGGACTAATGAAAAACTGTTTTTT.

This clonotype has a single count. The chain recombines TRBV28 with TRBJ2-7; 10 bases agree with TRBD2. CDR3 size: 14 residues. V was clipped by 5 bases and J by 4 bases; unmatched bases: 5. Germline assignment: CDR1 MDHEN and CDR2 SYDVKM. CDR3 sequence reads: CASSPTSGVYEQYF. In DNA form, the CDR3 reads TGTGCCAGCAGTCCTACTAGCGGGGTATACGAGCAGTACTTC.

This clonotype was observed a few times. The chain combines TRBV2 with TRBJ2-1; D is perhaps TRBD1 (6 bases). V lost 7 bases to trimming and J lost 6 bases, with 10 bases between them. The CDR3 runs to 12 residues. CDR1 is SNHLY, CDR2 FYNNEI, per germline. The CDR3 protein is CASNRELNEQFF. DNA for the CDR3: TGTGCCAGCAACAGGGAGCTCAATGAGCAGTTCTTC.

This clonotype showed up just once. The chain joins TRBV13 to TRBJ2-1; D not certain. The CDR3 is 12 residues long. Germline V gene data show CDR1 as PRHDT and CDR2 as FYEKMQ (reference sequence). The germline V and J ends were trimmed by 5 bases and 12 bases, with 14 bases remaining between them. CDR3 sequence: CASSPGGLGQFF. The CDR3, as DNA: TGTGCCAGCAGCCCCGGCGGTCTGGGGCAGTTCTTC.